This is a list of T cell receptor beta chains from one sample in a study of T cell responses to AZD1222 COVID-19 vaccine. Method: immunoSEQ multiplex PCR; TCRdb's copy keeps in-frame clones and lacks some. The sample holds approximately 170,000 clones, more than 90% seen once. The sequences come from peripheral blood, collected on day 0 of AZD1222 vaccination. The receptors were gathered from an adult in good health. Each CDR3 is given with its conserved first and last residue. The order of the fields is J gene, clone size, V gene, D gene, CDR3 DNA, CDR3 protein. A D gene is named only where the DNA matches it firmly. Clone size is shown for a subset of rows, as once, few, many or a class of expanded clone.

TRBJ2-3	-	TRBV9	-	TGTGCCAGCAGCGCCCTGATCACAGATACGCAGTATTTT	CASSALITDTQYF
TRBJ2-7	-	TRBV7-3	-	TGTGCCAGCAGCTCCTCTAGGGGCTACGAGCAGTACTTC	CASSSSRGYEQYF
TRBJ1-4	-	TRBV4-1	-	TGCGCCAGCAGCCAGTCGAGGAGGGATGAAAAACTGTTTTTT	CASSQSRRDEKLFF
TRBJ2-2	-	TRBV3-1/TRBV3-2	TRBD2	TGTGCCAGCAGCCAAGATAGGACTAGACCCGGGATCGGGGAGCTGTTTTTT	CASSQDRTRPGIGELFF
TRBJ1-2	once	TRBV7-3	TRBD1	TGTGCCAGCAGCCGTAGAGGGGGCCCAGGAGAGGGCTACACCTTC	CASSRRGGPGEGYTF
TRBJ1-1	-	TRBV6-6	-	TGTGCCAGCAGTTACCGATCAGGGAACACTGAAGCTTTCTTT	CASSYRSGNTEAFF
TRBJ2-7	-	TRBV9	-	TGTGCCAGCAGCGTATACGGCGGGTTCTCCTACGAGCAGTACTTC	CASSVYGGFSYEQYF
TRBJ1-2	few	TRBV9	TRBD1	TGTGCCAGCAGCGTAGGAGCAGGGGGAGGGTATGGCTACACCTTC	CASSVGAGGGYGYTF
TRBJ1-1	-	TRBV5-6	TRBD1	TGTGCCAGCAGCTTGGCGAACGGACAGGGGAACACTGAAGCTTTCTTT	CASSLANGQGNTEAFF
TRBJ2-5	once	TRBV25-1	TRBD1	TGTGCCAGCAGTGAATTTGGACAGGGGACCTCGGGCCAGTACTTC	CASSEFGQGTSGQYF
TRBJ2-2	-	TRBV1	-	TGCACCAGCGGTCCTCTAGGGGTCGGGGAGCTGTTTTTT	CTSGPLGVGELFF
TRBJ1-5	medium-sized	TRBV9	TRBD1	TGTGCCAGCAGCCAGGGGGGTTTGGAGCCCCAGCATTTT	CASSQGGLEPQHF
TRBJ2-1	-	TRBV11-2	-	TGTGCCAGCAGCTTAGACTTGGGTCGGGGGAACTACAATGAGCAGTTCTTC	CASSLDLGRGNYNEQFF
TRBJ2-2	-	TRBV27	-	TGTGCCAGCAGTCCTGCCTCGGCCGGGGAGCTGTTTTTT	CASSPASAGELFF
TRBJ1-6	-	TRBV6-4	-	TGTGCCAGCAGTGAAAGGAACAAGGAATCACCCCTCCACTTT	CASSERNKESPLHF
TRBJ1-2	once	TRBV14	-	TGTGCCAGCAGCCAAGTCAGTAACTATGGCTACACCTTC	CASSQVSNYGYTF
TRBJ1-5	-	TRBV7-8	-	TGTGCCGGCTCCGGACGGATAAGCAATCAGCCCCAGCATTTT	CAGSGRISNQPQHF
TRBJ2-3	once	TRBV29-1	TRBD1	TGCAGCCTTAGACCGGGACAGGGATCAAATACGCAGTATTTT	CSLRPGQGSNTQYF
TRBJ1-2	-	TRBV19	-	TGTGCCAGTAGTATAGTGGGAGGAGCCGTCTATGGCTACACCTTC	CASSIVGGAVYGYTF
TRBJ2-1	-	TRBV24-1	TRBD2	TGTGCCACCTCCGGGACTAGCGGGGGCGCACGGTTCTTC	CATSGTSGGARFF
TRBJ1-1	-	TRBV11-2	-	TGTGCCAGTTCAAGGCAGGCCTCGGGCGGGGGCACTGAAGCTTTCTTT	CASSRQASGGGTEAFF
TRBJ2-2	-	TRBV28	-	TGTGCCAGCAGTTTAAGAGGGAGGAGGGCCGGGGAGCTGTTTTTT	CASSLRGRRAGELFF
TRBJ1-6	-	TRBV6-5	-	TGTGCCAGCAGTTACGGGGCGGGATATAATTCACCCCTCCACTTT	CASSYGAGYNSPLHF
TRBJ1-2	-	TRBV6-1	TRBD1	TGTGCCAGCAGTGACCAAACGACAGGGTTGGGAGGCTACACCTTC	CASSDQTTGLGGYTF
TRBJ1-2	-	TRBV27	-	TGTGCCAGCAGTTTAGGCGGAGGTTATGGCTACACCTTC	CASSLGGGYGYTF
TRBJ2-3	-	TRBV5-1	TRBD2	TGCGCCAGCAGCTTGGATGCAGGTCCACTAGCGGGCACAGATACGCAGTATTTT	CASSLDAGPLAGTDTQYF